Sequencing of this T cell receptor beta chain was carried out in a study of CD8 T cells in Susac syndrome. Study context: Intravenous immunoglobulin alone or corticosteroids were being given to patients with Susac syndrome at blood draw, unless they were therapy-naive.

Reverse transcription of about 0.45 to 1 ug RNA was carried out with random hexamers. It was immunoSEQ multiplex PCR that amplified TCR beta CDR3 across 54 Vbeta and 13 Jbeta. MiXCR, run by TCRdb on the immunoSEQ multiplex PCR reads, gives a single entry per CDR3 protein. Among roughly 190,000 distinct CDR3 sequences listed, roughly 90% were seen once. Study results and limitations: The study conceded that its TCR sequencing and HLA analysis involved relatively few individuals.

J gave up 3 bases and V 3 bases, and 7 bases lay outside the gene matches. Germline V gene lookup returns CDR1 SGHDT and CDR2 YYEEEE. The CDR3 has 16 residues. Comment on this clonotype: Its matching antigen is unknown.

The receptor's source is a human donor with Susac syndrome. The sequencing sample was made of CD4+ T cells from PBMCs. The V and J genes are TRBV5-6 and TRBJ1-5; 9 nucleotides match TRBD1. The CDR3 sequence: CASSYTGTGNNQPQHF. DNA for the CDR3: TGTGCCAGCAGCTATACCGGGACAGGGAACAATCAGCCCCAGCATTTT.